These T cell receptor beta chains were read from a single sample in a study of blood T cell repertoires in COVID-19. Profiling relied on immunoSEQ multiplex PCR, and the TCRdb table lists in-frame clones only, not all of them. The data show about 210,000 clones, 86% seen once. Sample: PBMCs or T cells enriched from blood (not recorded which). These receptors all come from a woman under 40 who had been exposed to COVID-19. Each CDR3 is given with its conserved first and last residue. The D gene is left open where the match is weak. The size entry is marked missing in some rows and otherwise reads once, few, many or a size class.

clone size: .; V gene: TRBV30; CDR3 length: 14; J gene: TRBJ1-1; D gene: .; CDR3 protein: CAWRTQGPNTEAFF; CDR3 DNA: TGTGCCTGGAGGACACAGGGTCCTAACACTGAAGCTTTCTTT
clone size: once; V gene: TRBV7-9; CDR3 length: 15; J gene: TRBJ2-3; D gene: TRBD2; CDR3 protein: CASNPGTSGGPGEYF; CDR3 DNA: TGTGCCAGCAACCCAGGGACTAGCGGGGGGCCCGGGGAGTATTTT
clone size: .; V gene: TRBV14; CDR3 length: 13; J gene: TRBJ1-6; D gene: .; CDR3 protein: CASSLGPGTPLHF; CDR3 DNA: TGTGCCAGCAGTCTTGGTCCAGGGACACCCCTCCACTTT
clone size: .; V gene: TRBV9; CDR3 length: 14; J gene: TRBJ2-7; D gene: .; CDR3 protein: CASSVDVGSYEQYF; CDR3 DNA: TGTGCCAGCAGCGTAGATGTTGGGAGTTACGAGCAGTACTTC
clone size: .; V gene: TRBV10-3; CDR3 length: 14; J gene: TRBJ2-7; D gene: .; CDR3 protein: CAISYREASYEQYF; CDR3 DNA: TGTGCCATCTCTTACAGGGAAGCTTCTTACGAGCAGTACTTC
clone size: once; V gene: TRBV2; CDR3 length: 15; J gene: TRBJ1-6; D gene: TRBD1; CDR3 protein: CASSEGGTANSPLHF; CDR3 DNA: TGTGCCAGCAGTGAAGGGGGGACAGCTAATTCACCCCTCCACTTT
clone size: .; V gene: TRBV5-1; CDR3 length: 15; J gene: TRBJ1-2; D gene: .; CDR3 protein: CASSLAVGTPLGYTF; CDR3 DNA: TGCGCCAGCAGCTTGGCGGTCGGGACACCCCTTGGGTACACCTTC
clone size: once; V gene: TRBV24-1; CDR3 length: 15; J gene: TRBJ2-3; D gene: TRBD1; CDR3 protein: CATSDSGTVTDTQYF; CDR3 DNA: TGTGCCACCAGTGATTCGGGGACAGTAACAGATACGCAGTATTTT
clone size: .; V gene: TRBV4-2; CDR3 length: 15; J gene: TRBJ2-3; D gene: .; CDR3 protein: CASSQDRPSTDTQYF; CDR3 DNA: TGTGCCAGCAGCCAAGACAGGCCTAGCACAGATACGCAGTATTTT
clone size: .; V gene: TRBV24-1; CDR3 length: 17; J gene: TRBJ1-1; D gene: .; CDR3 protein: CATSDILGGGGDTEAFF; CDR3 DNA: TGTGCCACCAGTGATATTCTGGGGGGTGGAGGGGACACTGAAGCTTTCTTT
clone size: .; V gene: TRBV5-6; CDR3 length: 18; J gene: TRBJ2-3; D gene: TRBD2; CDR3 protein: CASSLPYFSGGFTDTQYF; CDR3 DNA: TGTGCCAGCAGCTTGCCCTACTTTAGCGGGGGGTTCACAGATACGCAGTATTTT
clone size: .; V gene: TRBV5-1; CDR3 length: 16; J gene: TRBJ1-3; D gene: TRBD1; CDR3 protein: CASSSRTGNSGNTIYF; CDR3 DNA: TGCGCCAGCAGCTCGAGGACAGGGAACTCTGGAAACACCATATATTTT
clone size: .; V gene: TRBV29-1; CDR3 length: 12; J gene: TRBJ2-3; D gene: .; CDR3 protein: CSGQKNTDTQYF; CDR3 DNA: TGCAGCGGCCAGAAAAACACAGATACGCAGTATTTT
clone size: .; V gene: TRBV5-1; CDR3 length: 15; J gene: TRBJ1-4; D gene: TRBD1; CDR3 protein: CASRAQGVTNEKLFF; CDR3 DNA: TGCGCCAGCAGGGCCCAGGGGGTAACTAATGAAAAACTGTTTTTT
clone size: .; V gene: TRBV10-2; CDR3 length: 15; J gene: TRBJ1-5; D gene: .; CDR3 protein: CASTHGGASNQPQHF; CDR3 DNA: TGCGCCAGCACCCACGGGGGAGCGAGCAATCAGCCCCAGCATTTT
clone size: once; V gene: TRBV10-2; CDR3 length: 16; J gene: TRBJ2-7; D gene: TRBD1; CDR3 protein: CASSDSGQGLAYEQYF; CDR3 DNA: TGCGCCAGCAGTGATTCCGGACAGGGTTTGGCCTACGAGCAGTACTTC
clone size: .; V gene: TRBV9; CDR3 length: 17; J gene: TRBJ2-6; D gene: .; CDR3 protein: CASSVGAPRSGANVLTF; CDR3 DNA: TGTGCCAGCAGCGTAGGGGCCCCTCGCTCTGGGGCCAACGTCCTGACTTTC